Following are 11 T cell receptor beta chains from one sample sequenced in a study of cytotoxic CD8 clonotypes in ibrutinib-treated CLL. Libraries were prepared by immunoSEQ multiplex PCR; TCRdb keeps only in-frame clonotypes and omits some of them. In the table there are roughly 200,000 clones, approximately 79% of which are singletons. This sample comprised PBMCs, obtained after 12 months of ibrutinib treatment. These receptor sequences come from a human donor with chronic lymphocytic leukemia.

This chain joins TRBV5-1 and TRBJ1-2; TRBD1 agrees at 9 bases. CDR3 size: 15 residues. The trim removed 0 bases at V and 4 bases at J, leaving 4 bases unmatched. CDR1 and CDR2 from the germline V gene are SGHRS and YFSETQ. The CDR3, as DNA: TGCGCCAGCAGCTTGGCCCCGGACAGGGGCTATGGCTACACCTTC. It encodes CASSLAPDRGYGYTF.

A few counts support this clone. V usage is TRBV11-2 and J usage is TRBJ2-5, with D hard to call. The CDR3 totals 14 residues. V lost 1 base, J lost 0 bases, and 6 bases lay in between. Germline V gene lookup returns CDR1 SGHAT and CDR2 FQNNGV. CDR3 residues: CASSLADYQETQYF. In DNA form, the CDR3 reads TGTGCCAGCAGCTTAGCTGACTACCAAGAGACCCAGTACTTC.

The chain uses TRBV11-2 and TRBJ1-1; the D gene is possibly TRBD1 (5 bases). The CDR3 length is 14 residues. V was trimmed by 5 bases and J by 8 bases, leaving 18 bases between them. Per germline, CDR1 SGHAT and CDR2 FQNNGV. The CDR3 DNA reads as TGTGCCAGCAGCCGGGACGGACTCCCAGGGGAAGCTTTCTTT. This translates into CASSRDGLPGEAFF.

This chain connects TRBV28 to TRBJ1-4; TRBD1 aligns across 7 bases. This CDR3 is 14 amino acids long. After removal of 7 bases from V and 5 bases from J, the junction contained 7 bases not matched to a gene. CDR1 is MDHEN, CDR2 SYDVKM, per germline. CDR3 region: CASMPGQWNEKLFF. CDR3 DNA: TGTGCCAGCATGCCGGGACAGTGGAATGAAAAACTGTTTTTT.

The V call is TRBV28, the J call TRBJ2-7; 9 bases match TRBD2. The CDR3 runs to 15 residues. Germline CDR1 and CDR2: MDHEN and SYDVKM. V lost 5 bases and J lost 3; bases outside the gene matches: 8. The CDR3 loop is CASSPGTSRIYEQYF. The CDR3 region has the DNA TGTGCCAGCAGTCCTGGGACTAGCCGTATCTACGAGCAGTACTTC.

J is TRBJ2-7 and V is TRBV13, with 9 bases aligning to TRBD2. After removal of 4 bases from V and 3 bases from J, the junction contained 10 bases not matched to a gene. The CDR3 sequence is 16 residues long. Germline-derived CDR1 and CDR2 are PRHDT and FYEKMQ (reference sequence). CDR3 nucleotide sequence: TGTGCCAGCAGCTACCGGGGGGCGGGGGGGTACTACGAGCAGTACTTC. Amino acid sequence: CASSYRGAGGYYEQYF.

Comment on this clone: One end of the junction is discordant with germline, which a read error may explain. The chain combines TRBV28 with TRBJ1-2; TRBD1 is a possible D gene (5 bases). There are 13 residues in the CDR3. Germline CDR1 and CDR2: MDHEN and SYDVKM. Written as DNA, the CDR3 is TGTGCCAGCAGTCTATGGGGAGGGGATGGCTACACCTTC. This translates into CASSLWGGDGYTF.

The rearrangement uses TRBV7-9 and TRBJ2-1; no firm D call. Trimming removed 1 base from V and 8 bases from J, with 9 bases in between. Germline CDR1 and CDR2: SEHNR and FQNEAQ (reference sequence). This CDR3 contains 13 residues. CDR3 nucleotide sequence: TGTGCCAGCAGCTTAGTAATGAGCGATGAGCAGTTCTTC. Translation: CASSLVMSDEQFF.

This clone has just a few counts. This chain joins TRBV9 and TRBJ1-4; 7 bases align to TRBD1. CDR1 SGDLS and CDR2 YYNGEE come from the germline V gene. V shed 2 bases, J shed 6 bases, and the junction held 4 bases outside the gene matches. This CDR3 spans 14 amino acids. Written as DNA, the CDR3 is TGTGCCAGCAGCGTCGGGACAGACCATGAAAAACTGTTTTTT. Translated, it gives CASSVGTDHEKLFF.

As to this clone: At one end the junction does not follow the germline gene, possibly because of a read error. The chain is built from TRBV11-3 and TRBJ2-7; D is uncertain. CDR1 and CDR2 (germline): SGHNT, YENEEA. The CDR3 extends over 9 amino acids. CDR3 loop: CASSLSRSF. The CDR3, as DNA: TGTGCCAGCAGCCTATCGCGTTCCTTC.

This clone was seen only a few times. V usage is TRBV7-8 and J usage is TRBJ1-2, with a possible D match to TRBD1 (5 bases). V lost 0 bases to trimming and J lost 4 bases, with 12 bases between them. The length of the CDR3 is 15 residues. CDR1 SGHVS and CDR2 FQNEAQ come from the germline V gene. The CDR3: CASSLARQWAYGYTF. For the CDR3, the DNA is TGTGCCAGCAGCTTAGCCCGACAGTGGGCCTATGGCTACACCTTC.